Listed below are T cell receptor beta chains from one sample, sequenced in a study of T cell changes during pregnancy in multiple sclerosis. Sequenced by immunoSEQ multiplex PCR; TCRdb stores in-frame clones only, minus some. The data show more than 65,000 clones, approximately 93% seen once. The sample here was peripheral blood, taken in the first trimester of pregnancy. All receptors derive from a female donor with multiple sclerosis, enrolled in a pregnancy study. Each CDR3 is given with its conserved first and last residue. The D gene is left open where the match is weak. The size of a clone is reported for some rows only, either as once, few or many, or as a class for expanded clones.

V	D	size	J	DNA	CDR3
TRBV2	.	.	TRBJ2-7	TGTGCCAGCAATTTGGACAGCTCCTACGAGCAGTACTTC	CASNLDSSYEQYF
TRBV15	.	.	TRBJ2-5	TGTGCCACCAGCAGAGGTACTTCGCTTGAGACCCAGTACTTC	CATSRGTSLETQYF
TRBV5-1	TRBD2	once	TRBJ2-2	TGCGCCAGCAGCTTAGGACTAGCGGGAGGGCCCACCGGGGAGCTGTTTTTT	CASSLGLAGGPTGELFF
TRBV5-4	.	.	TRBJ2-2	TGTGCCAGCAGCCCCGTGGGTAGGGGGGGAAACACCGGGGAGCTGTTTTTT	CASSPVGRGGNTGELFF
TRBV4-3	TRBD2	.	TRBJ2-7	TGCGCCAGCAGCCAATCCTTTGCGGGGGTCTACGAGCAGTACTTC	CASSQSFAGVYEQYF
TRBV7-9	TRBD1	.	TRBJ1-1	TGTGCCAGCAGCTTAGCGGGACAGGGGTGGGCAGCTTTCTTT	CASSLAGQGWAAFF
TRBV7-3	.	.	TRBJ2-5	TGTGCCAGCAGCTTACTAGCTCAAGAGACCCAGTACTTC	CASSLLAQETQYF
TRBV10-3	.	.	TRBJ1-1	TGTGCCATCAGGGACAGACTGGATCGGGCTTTCTTT	CAIRDRLDRAFF
TRBV28	.	.	TRBJ1-1	TGTGCCAGCAGGCGCATGGGCGCCGCTTTCTTT	CASRRMGAAFF
TRBV6-5	.	.	TRBJ1-4	TGTGCCAGCAGTGCATTCGACAGTTGGGAAAAACTGTTTTTT	CASSAFDSWEKLFF
TRBV6-1	.	.	TRBJ2-5	TGTGCCAGCAGTGAATTAGCTAGCAGTCAAGAGACCCAGTACTTC	CASSELASSQETQYF
TRBV10-3	TRBD2	.	TRBJ2-7	TGTGCCATCAGTGGAAGGACTAGCGGAGGCTCCTACGAGCAGTACTTC	CAISGRTSGGSYEQYF
TRBV14	.	.	TRBJ2-3	TGTGCCAGCAGCCAAGCGGGGGGCTATACTAGCACAGATACGCAGTATTTT	CASSQAGGYTSTDTQYF
TRBV9	TRBD2	.	TRBJ2-1	TGTGCCAGCAGCGTAGGACGAGGGAGGGACTACAATGAGCAGTTCTTC	CASSVGRGRDYNEQFF
TRBV6-1	.	.	TRBJ1-2	TGTGCCAGCAGGCTAGAAGTCTTC	CASRLEVF
TRBV30	TRBD1	.	TRBJ1-5	TGTGCCTGGAGTCGGGACAGGGGGGAGCCCCAGCATTTT	CAWSRDRGEPQHF
TRBV18	.	.	TRBJ1-1	TGTGCCAGCTCACCATCGCGGGACTTTGAAGCTTTCTTT	CASSPSRDFEAFF
TRBV6-1	TRBD1	.	TRBJ2-6	TGTGCCAGCAGTGGAGGGGGCAGGAGTTTCTCTGGGGCCAACGTCCTGACTTTC	CASSGGGRSFSGANVLTF
TRBV2	TRBD1	once	TRBJ2-7	TGTGCCAGCAGTGAACGGACAGGGGCCTACGAGCAGTACTTC	CASSERTGAYEQYF